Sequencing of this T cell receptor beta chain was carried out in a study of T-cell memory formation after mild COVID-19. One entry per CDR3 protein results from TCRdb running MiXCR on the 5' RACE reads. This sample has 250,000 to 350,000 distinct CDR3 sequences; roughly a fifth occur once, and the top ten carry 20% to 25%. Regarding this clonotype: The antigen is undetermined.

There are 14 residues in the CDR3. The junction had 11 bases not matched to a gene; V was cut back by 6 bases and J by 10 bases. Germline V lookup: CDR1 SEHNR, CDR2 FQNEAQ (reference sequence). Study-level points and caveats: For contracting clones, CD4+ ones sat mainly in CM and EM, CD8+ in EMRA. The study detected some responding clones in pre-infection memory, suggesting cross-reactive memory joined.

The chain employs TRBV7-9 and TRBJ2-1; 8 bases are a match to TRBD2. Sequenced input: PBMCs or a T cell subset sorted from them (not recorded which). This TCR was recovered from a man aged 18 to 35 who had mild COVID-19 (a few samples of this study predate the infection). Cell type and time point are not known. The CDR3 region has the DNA TGTGCCAGCAGTCCCGCGGCTAGCGGGTGGGAGCAGTTCTTC. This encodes CASSPAASGWEQFF.